Each of the 11 T cell receptor beta chains below was sequenced from the same sample in a study of T cell responses to AZD1222 COVID-19 vaccine. Repertoires were generated with immunoSEQ multiplex PCR, while TCRdb's copy carries only in-frame clones and drops some. The table includes around 140,000 clones, about 90% detected once. The sample consisted of peripheral blood, taken 28 days after the second dose of the MenACWY control vaccine. Receptors originate from an adult who received the MenACWY meningococcal vaccine as a control.

The chain joins TRBV27 to TRBJ2-4, with 8 bases identical to TRBD1. Per the germline V gene, CDR1 is MNHEY and CDR2 is SMNVEV (reference sequence). J lost 6 bases, V lost 1 base, and 5 bases had no gene match. This CDR3 region has 15 residues. The CDR3: CASSLLGTGRNIQYF. CDR3 nucleotide sequence: TGTGCCAGCAGTTTATTAGGGACAGGAAGAAACATTCAGTACTTC.

The chain has TRBV18 and TRBJ2-7; D is perhaps TRBD1 (6 bases). Germline V CDR1 and CDR2: KGHSH, LQKENI. Between the trimmed V and J ends, which lost 6 bases and 0 bases, there was a span of 12 bases. The CDR3 contains 14 residues. CDR3 sequence: CASSRGHLSYEQYF. The CDR3 DNA reads TGTGCCAGCTCCCGGGGACACCTCTCCTACGAGCAGTACTTC. The full variable domain, its missing parts supplied by reference TRBV18 and TRBJ2-7, is NAGVMQNPRHLVRRRGQEARLRCSPMKGHSHVYWYRQLPEEGLKFMVYLQKENIIDESGMPKERFSAEFPKEGPSILRIQQVVRGDSAAYFCASSRGHLSYEQYFGPGTRLTVT.

The rearrangement links TRBV7-9 to TRBJ2-6, with a weak D call TRBD1 (6 bases). The CDR3 consists of 19 residues. Between the trimmed V and J ends, which lost 0 bases and 0 bases, there was a span of 15 bases. Germline V gives CDR1 SEHNR, CDR2 FQNEAQ (reference sequence). This chain's CDR3 is CASSLAIRDTGSGANVLTF. The CDR3 DNA reads as TGTGCCAGCAGCTTAGCAATCCGGGACACGGGCTCTGGGGCCAACGTCCTGACTTTC.

The chain has TRBV7-2 and TRBJ1-4; D unresolved. Germline CDR1 SGHTA, CDR2 FQGNSA. This CDR3 is built from 15 residues. V lost 3 bases and J 7 bases, leaving 15 bases between the germline ends. The CDR3 loop is CASSFNHDWGEKLFF. Here the CDR3 DNA reads TGTGCCAGCAGCTTTAACCATGACTGGGGTGAAAAACTGTTTTTT.

This clone is a singleton in its sample. The chain combines TRBV10-3 with TRBJ2-7; a possible D gene is TRBD2 (6 bases). Germline assignment: CDR1 ENHRY and CDR2 SYGVKD. There are 16 residues in the CDR3. V was shortened by 4 bases and J by 5 bases, with 21 bases between the two germline ends. CDR3 sequence: CAISGRPGVGANEQYF. The CDR3 region has the DNA TGTGCCATCAGTGGCAGGCCGGGGGTCGGTGCGAACGAGCAGTACTTC.

This rearrangement joins TRBV5-1 to TRBJ2-7, with a tentative D call TRBD1 (6 bases). The CDR3 runs 13 residues. The V gene's germline CDR1 is SGHRS and CDR2 YFSETQ. V was shortened by 0 bases and J by 3 bases, with 7 bases between the two germline ends. Written as DNA, the CDR3 is TGCGCCAGCAGCTTGGGACAGGTCTACGAGCAGTACTTC. It specifies CASSLGQVYEQYF.

The sample holds one count of this clone. The rearrangement joins TRBV25-1 to TRBJ2-5; 10 bases map to TRBD1. The CDR3 totals 15 residues. V lost 2 bases and J lost 6; bases outside the gene matches: 6. The germline CDR1 and CDR2 sequences are MGHDK and SYGVNS. Written as DNA, the CDR3 is TGTGCCAGCAGTGAAGGGACAGGGGTTTTGAAGACCCAGTACTTC. This codes for CASSEGTGVLKTQYF. Full variable domain (remainder filled in from reference TRBV25-1 and TRBJ2-5): EADIYQTPRYLVIGTGKKITLECSQTMGHDKMYWYQQDPGMELHLIHYSYGVNSTEKGDLSSESTVSRIRTEHFPLTLESARPSHTSQYLCASSEGTGVLKTQYFGPGTRLLVL.

V is TRBV5-1 and J is TRBJ2-3; 11 nucleotides match TRBD2. With V trimmed by 0 bases and J by 5 bases, 5 bases remained unmatched. Germline V gene data show CDR1 as SGHRS and CDR2 as YFSETQ. The CDR3 totals 16 residues. For the CDR3, the DNA is TGCGCCAGCAGCTTGGTTAGCGGGGGGGCCAGAGATACGCAGTATTTT. Protein: CASSLVSGGARDTQYF.

This chain links TRBV19 with TRBJ1-3, with D unresolved. In germline, CDR1 is LNHDA, CDR2 SQIVND (reference sequence). V lost 5 bases, J lost 2 bases, and 10 bases lay in between. The length of the CDR3 is 14 residues. The CDR3 is CASSGKGTGNTIYF. The CDR3 DNA sequence: TGTGCCAGTAGTGGGAAGGGAACTGGAAACACCATATATTTT.

The gene calls are TRBV6-5 and TRBJ1-1; D is ambiguous. With 6 bases removed from V and 6 bases from J, the gap between germline ends came to 14 bases. CDR3 length: 13 residues. Germline-derived CDR1 and CDR2 are MNHEY and SVGAGI. The CDR3: CASREGGVPEAFF. CDR3 bases: TGTGCCAGCAGAGAGGGCGGGGTCCCTGAAGCTTTCTTT.

The J gene is TRBJ2-1, the V gene TRBV3-1 (or the pseudogene TRBV3-2); TRBD2 matches at 10 bases. Germline CDR1 is LGHDT and CDR2 is YNNKEL (reference sequence). Trimming removed 7 bases from V and 3 bases from J; junction bases left unmatched: 9. This CDR3 region has 16 residues. Here the CDR3 DNA reads TGTGCCAGCATCGCAAGCGGGACTAGCGTCTACAATGAGCAGTTCTTC. It is translated as CASIASGTSVYNEQFF.